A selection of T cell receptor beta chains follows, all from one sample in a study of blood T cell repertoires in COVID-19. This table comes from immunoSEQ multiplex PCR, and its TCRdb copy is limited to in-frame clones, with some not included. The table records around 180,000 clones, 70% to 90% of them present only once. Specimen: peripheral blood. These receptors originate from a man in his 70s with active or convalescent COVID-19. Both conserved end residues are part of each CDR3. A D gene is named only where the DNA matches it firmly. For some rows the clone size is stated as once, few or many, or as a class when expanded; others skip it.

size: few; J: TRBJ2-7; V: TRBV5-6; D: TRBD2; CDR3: CASSSWGGSHEQYF; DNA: TGTGCCAGCAGCTCCTGGGGAGGGAGCCACGAGCAGTACTTC
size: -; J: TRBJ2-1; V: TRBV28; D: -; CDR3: CASSDEFNEQFF; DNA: TGTGCCAGCAGCGATGAGTTCAATGAGCAGTTCTTC
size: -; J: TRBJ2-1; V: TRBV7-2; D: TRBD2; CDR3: CASSFTSGGANEQFF; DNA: TGTGCCAGCAGCTTCACTAGCGGGGGGGCCAATGAGCAGTTCTTC
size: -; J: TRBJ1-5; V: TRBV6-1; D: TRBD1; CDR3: CASSEGDRGYQPQHF; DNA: TGTGCCAGCAGTGAGGGGGACAGGGGGTATCAGCCCCAGCATTTT
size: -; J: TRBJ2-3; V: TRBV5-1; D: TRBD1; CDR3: CASSLVAPGTGGEDTQYF; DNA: TGCGCCAGCAGCTTGGTTGCACCCGGGACAGGGGGCGAAGATACGCAGTATTTT
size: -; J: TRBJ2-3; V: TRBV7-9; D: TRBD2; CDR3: CASSFGTSGSTDTQYF; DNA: TGTGCCAGCAGCTTCGGGACTAGCGGGAGCACAGATACGCAGTATTTT
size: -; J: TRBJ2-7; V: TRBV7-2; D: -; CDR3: CASSPSQGGPYEQYF; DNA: TGTGCCAGCAGCCCTAGCCAGGGAGGACCCTACGAGCAGTACTTC
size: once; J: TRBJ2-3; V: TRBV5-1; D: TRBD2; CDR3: CASSWTGLGTDTQYF; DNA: TGCGCCAGCAGCTGGACGGGACTAGGCACAGATACGCAGTATTTT
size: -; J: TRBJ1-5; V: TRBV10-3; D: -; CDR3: CAISESPGQPQHF; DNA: TGTGCCATCAGTGAGAGTCCAGGTCAGCCCCAGCATTTT
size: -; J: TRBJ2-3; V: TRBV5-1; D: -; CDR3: CASSLVGGGADTQYF; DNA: TGCGCCAGCAGCTTGGTAGGGGGTGGGGCAGATACGCAGTATTTT
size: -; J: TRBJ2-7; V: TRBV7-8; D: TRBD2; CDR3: CASSLRLASYEQYF; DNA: TGTGCCAGCAGCTTACGACTAGCTAGCTACGAGCAGTACTTC
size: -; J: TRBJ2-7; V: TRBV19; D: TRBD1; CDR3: CASSINRGSYEQYF; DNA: TGTGCCAGTAGCATAAACAGGGGATCATACGAGCAGTACTTC
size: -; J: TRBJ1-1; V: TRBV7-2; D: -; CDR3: CASSLGGVTGTEAFF; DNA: TGTGCCAGCAGCTTAGGCGGGGTGACGGGGACTGAAGCTTTCTTT
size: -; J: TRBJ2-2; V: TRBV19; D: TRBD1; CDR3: CASSSPRTGAFTGELFF; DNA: TGTGCCAGTAGTTCCCCCCGGACAGGGGCCTTCACCGGGGAGCTGTTTTTT
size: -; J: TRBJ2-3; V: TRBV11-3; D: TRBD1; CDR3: CASSKAGTASTDTQYF; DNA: TGTGCCAGCAGCAAAGCCGGGACAGCTAGCACAGATACGCAGTATTTT
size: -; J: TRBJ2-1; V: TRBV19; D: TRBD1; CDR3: CASSLGQGAYNEQFF; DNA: TGTGCCAGTAGTCTAGGACAGGGGGCCTACAATGAGCAGTTCTTC
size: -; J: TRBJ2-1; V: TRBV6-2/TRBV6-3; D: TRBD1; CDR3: CASSSTGGVRNEQFF; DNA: TGTGCCAGCAGTTCGACAGGGGGGGTAAGGAATGAGCAGTTCTTC
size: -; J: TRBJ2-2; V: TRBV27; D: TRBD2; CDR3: CASRTGTSGGELFF; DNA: TGTGCCAGCAGGACTGGGACTAGTGGCGGGGAGCTGTTTTTT
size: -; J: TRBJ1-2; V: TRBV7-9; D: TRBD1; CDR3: CASSPTGASGYGYTF; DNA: TGTGCCAGCAGTCCAACAGGGGCATCAGGCTATGGCTACACCTTC
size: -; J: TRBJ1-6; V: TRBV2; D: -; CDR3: CASSDALRVSPLHF; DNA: TGTGCCAGCAGTGATGCGCTTCGGGTTTCACCCCTCCACTTT
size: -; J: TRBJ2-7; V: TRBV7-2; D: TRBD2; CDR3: CASSLTTSGRGYEQYF; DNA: TGTGCCAGCAGCCTAACAACTAGCGGGAGAGGCTACGAGCAGTACTTC
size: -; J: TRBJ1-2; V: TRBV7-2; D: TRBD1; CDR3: CASSLVTGVVTGGYTF; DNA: TGTGCCAGCAGCTTAGTTACAGGGGTCGTCACGGGCGGCTACACCTTC
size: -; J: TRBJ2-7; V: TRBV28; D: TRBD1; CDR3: CASSTNRGARASSYEQYF; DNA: TGTGCCAGCAGTACCAACAGGGGTGCACGCGCAAGCTCCTACGAGCAGTACTTC
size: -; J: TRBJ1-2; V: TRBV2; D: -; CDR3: CASSESPYGYTF; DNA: TGTGCCAGCAGTGAAAGCCCCTATGGCTACACCTTC
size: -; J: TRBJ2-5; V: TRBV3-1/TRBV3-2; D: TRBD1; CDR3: CASSQGDRVYLGQETQYF; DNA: TGTGCCAGCAGCCAAGGGGACAGGGTTTACTTGGGCCAAGAGACCCAGTACTTC
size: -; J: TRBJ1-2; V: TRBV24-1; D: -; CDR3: CATSGSGLDYGYTF; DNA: TGTGCCACCTCGGGGTCGGGTCTTGACTATGGCTACACCTTC
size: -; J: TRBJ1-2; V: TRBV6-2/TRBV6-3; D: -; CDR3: CASSYTRGVTGPNYGYTF; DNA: TGTGCCAGCAGTTACACCCGAGGCGTCACAGGGCCTAACTATGGCTACACCTTC
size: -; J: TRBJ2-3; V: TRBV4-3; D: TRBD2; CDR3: CASSQEGLAGSYTQYF; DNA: TGCGCCAGCAGCCAAGAGGGACTAGCGGGTTCATATACGCAGTATTTT
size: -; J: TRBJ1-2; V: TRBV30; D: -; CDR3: CAWARQETVYGYTF; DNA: TGTGCCTGGGCACGACAGGAGACCGTCTATGGCTACACCTTC
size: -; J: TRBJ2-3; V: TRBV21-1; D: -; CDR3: CASSKLAGGSVSTDTQYF; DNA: TGTGCCAGCAGCAAATTAGCGGGGGGGTCAGTTAGCACAGATACGCAGTATTTT
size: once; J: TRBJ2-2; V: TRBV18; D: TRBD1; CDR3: CASSQPGQGTGELFF; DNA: TGTGCCAGCTCACAACCGGGACAGGGGACCGGGGAGCTGTTTTTT
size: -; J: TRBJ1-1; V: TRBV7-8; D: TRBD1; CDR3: CASSPGQGNTEAFF; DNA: TGTGCCAGCAGCCCTGGACAGGGGAACACTGAAGCTTTCTTT
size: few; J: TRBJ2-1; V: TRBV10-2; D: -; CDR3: CASSEDQGIYNEQFF; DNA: TGCGCCAGCAGTGAGGATCAGGGGATCTACAATGAGCAGTTCTTC
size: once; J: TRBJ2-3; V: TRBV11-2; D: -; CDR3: CASSLETGTGRDTQYF; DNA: TGTGCCAGCAGCTTAGAAACCGGAACCGGCAGGGATACGCAGTATTTT
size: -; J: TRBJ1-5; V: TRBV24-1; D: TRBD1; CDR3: CATRGQGNQPQHF; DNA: TGTGCCACCAGGGGACAGGGTAATCAGCCCCAGCATTTT
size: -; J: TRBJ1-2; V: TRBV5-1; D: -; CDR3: CASSDRGGYYGYTF; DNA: TGCGCCAGCAGCGACCGGGGGGGATACTATGGCTACACCTTC
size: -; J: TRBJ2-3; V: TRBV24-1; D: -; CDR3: CATSDFFERGGRNTQYF; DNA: TGTGCCACCAGTGATTTCTTTGAACGAGGAGGGAGGAATACGCAGTATTTT
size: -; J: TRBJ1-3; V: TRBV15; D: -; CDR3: CATRRGSGNTIYF; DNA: TGTGCCACCCGCCGGGGATCTGGAAACACCATATATTTT
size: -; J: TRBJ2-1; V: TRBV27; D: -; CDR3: CASSSIALRSNEQFF; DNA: TGTGCCAGCAGTTCAATAGCTTTGCGTAGCAATGAGCAGTTCTTC
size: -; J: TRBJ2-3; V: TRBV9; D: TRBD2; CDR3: CASSVGKGREGHADTQYF; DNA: TGTGCCAGCAGCGTAGGAAAGGGGCGGGAGGGCCACGCAGATACGCAGTATTTT
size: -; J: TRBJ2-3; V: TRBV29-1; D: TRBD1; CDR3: CSALPSTGNSDTQYF; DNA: TGCAGCGCACTACCTTCGACAGGGAATAGTGATACGCAGTATTTT
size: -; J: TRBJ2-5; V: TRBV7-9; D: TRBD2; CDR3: CASSSQRGLQETQYF; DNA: TGTGCCAGCAGCTCACAGCGGGGACTCCAAGAGACCCAGTACTTC
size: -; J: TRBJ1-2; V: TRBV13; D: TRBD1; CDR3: CASSAGQGSLGYTF; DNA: TGTGCCAGCAGCGCGGGACAGGGTAGCTTGGGCTACACCTTC
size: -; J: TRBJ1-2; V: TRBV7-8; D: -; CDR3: CASSSVTGENYGYTF; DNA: TGTGCCAGCAGCTCTGTTACGGGAGAAAACTATGGCTACACCTTC
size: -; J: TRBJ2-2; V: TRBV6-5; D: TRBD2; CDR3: CASSYAGGGTGELFF; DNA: TGTGCCAGCAGTTACGCGGGAGGCGGGACCGGGGAGCTGTTTTTT